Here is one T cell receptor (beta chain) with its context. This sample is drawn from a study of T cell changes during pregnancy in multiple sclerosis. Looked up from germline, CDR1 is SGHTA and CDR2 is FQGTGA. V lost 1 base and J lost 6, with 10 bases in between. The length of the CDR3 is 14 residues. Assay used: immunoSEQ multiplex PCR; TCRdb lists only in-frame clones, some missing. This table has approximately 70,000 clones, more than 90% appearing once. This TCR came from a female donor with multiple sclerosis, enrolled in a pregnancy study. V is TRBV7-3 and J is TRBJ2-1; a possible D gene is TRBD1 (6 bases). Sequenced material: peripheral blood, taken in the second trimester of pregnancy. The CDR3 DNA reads TGTGCCAGCAGCTTAAGCAACAGGGCCAATGAGCAGTTCTTC. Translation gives CASSLSNRANEQFF.